The rows below give T cell receptor beta chains drawn from one sample of a study of OX40 agonist ivuxolimab in advanced cancers. TCRdb's table, derived via immunoSEQ multiplex PCR, lists solely in-frame clones and lacks some. The sample holds 97,000 or so clones, 90% seen once. This material consisted of CD4+ or CD8+ T cells sorted from blood, taken in a trial of the OX40 agonist ivuxolimab. These receptors were collected from an adult with an advanced solid tumor such as melanoma, head and neck, liver or kidney cancer. Each CDR3 is given with its conserved first and last residue.

cdr3_length j_call v_call cdr3_aa
13 TRBJ1-4 TRBV7-9 CASSLEQAEKLFF
15 TRBJ1-1 TRBV11-2 CASSKDRLGGAEAFF
15 TRBJ2-3 TRBV9 CASSVTSGGPDTQYF
17 TRBJ2-1 TRBV18 CASSPLPGTSMGNEQFF
14 TRBJ2-3 TRBV5-1 CASSLALGPDTQYF
18 TRBJ2-4 TRBV27 CASSLWHTGTRYKNIQYF
15 TRBJ1-5 TRBV5-1 CASSPGARDNQPQHF
13 TRBJ2-7 TRBV7-9 CASSRPPGYEQYF
12 TRBJ1-1 TRBV25-1 CASSAGTGVAFF
16 TRBJ2-3 TRBV7-9 CASSLGALGPTDTQYF
15 TRBJ2-7 TRBV6-5 CASTGGTGALYEQYF
14 TRBJ2-5 TRBV11-3 CASSARSGSETQYF
14 TRBJ2-3 TRBV19 CASSILVGGDTQYF
11 TRBJ2-1 TRBV6-1 CASRILNEQFF
16 TRBJ2-5 TRBV28 CASSSSGQGWQETQYF
14 TRBJ2-3 TRBV4-2 CASSQRTFTDTQYF
15 TRBJ2-1 TRBV5-4 CASSSPGPRGNEQFF
13 TRBJ2-1 TRBV7-2 CASSPTTYNEQFF
14 TRBJ2-3 TRBV6-5 CASTITASTDTQYF
15 TRBJ2-7 TRBV5-4 CASSQRDRGPYEQYF
14 TRBJ2-1 TRBV6-5 CASSYRDRGREQFF
14 TRBJ2-3 TRBV7-6 CASSSGPSSDTQYF
14 TRBJ1-5 TRBV2 CASSEGTGRQPQHF
13 TRBJ2-7 TRBV7-3 CASSPASGDEQYF
16 TRBJ2-7 TRBV6-1 CASSGHLAGTGDEQYF
13 TRBJ2-1 TRBV7-8 CASSLIIEAEQFF
14 TRBJ2-1 TRBV6-6 CASSPGLAPNEQFF
15 TRBJ2-3 TRBV10-3 CAISENSGGTDTQYF
13 TRBJ1-5 TRBV27 CASSRQGASDKHF
14 TRBJ2-1 TRBV29-1 CSVEFPQAGFEQFF
14 TRBJ2-5 TRBV13 CASSGTGGLETQYF
17 TRBJ1-5 TRBV6-1 CASSEASWGVRNQPQHF
14 TRBJ1-1 TRBV7-9 CASSRGQGDTEAFF
15 TRBJ2-1 TRBV7-9 CASARRGTLDNEQFF
16 TRBJ2-5 TRBV5-1 CASSLGPAGIQETQYF
17 TRBJ1-1 TRBV6-1 CASSGITGTAMNTEAFF
14 TRBJ1-1 TRBV5-1 CASRERQISTEAFF
16 TRBJ1-2 TRBV5-1 CASSLEGDRGRDGYTF
15 TRBJ2-1 TRBV9 CASSVTGSEYNEQFF
14 TRBJ2-5 TRBV6-6 CASSRMTGAQTQYF
12 TRBJ1-4 TRBV5-4 CASSLRGEKLFF
14 TRBJ1-1 TRBV18 CASSPSPANTEAFF
16 TRBJ2-1 TRBV19 CASTLAGGPANNEQFF
18 TRBJ2-2 TRBV30 CAWSVGLAGVGDTGELFF
16 TRBJ2-3 TRBV18 CASSPGLSGGSDTQYF
14 TRBJ2-5 TRBV28 CASGENPQRMSQYF
16 TRBJ2-2 TRBV19 CASSPGTARTNGELFF
13 TRBJ1-3 TRBV30 CAWSGTDGNTIYF
14 TRBJ1-2 TRBV6-5 CASTKGTANYGYTF
15 TRBJ2-7 TRBV6-5 CASSGPSGPSYEQYF
14 TRBJ2-3 TRBV19 CASGRGGSTDTQYF